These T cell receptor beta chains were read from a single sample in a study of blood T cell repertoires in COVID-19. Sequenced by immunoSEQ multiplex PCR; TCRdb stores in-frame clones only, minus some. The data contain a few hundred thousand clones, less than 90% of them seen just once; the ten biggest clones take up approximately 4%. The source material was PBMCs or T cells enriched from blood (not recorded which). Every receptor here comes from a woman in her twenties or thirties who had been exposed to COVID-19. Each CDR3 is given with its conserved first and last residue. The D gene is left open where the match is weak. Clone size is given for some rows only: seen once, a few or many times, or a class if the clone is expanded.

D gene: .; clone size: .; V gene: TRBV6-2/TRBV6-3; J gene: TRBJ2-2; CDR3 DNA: TGTGCCAGCAGTTATGGAGGGGGCCCTCTGGGCGGGGAGCTGTTTTTT; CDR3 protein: CASSYGGGPLGGELFF
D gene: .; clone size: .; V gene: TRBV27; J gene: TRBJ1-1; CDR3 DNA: TGTGCCAATACACAGGCGGAAGCTGAAGCTTTCTTT; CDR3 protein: CANTQAEAEAFF
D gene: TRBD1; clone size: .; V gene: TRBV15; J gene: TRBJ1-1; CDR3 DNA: TGTGCCACCGAACGGACAGGGATGAACACTGAAGCTTTCTTT; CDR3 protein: CATERTGMNTEAFF
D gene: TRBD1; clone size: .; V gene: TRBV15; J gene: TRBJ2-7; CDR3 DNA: TGTGCCACCAGCAGAGGCCGGACAGGGCTAAACTACGAGCAGTACTTC; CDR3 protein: CATSRGRTGLNYEQYF
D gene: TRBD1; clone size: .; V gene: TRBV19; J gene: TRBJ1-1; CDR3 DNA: TGTGCCAGTAGTACCCCAACAGGGGGATTCACTGAAGCTTTCTTT; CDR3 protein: CASSTPTGGFTEAFF
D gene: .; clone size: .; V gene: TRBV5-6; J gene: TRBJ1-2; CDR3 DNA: TGTGCCAGCAGCCCGGGTTCGGTCTATGGCTACACCTTC; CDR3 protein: CASSPGSVYGYTF
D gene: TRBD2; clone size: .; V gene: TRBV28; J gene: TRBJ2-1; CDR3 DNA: TGTGCCAGCAAGCAAGCGGGGGGGGCGGCTTACAATGAGCAGTTCTTC; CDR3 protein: CASKQAGGAAYNEQFF
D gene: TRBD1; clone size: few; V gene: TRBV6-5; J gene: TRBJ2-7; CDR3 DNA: TGTGCCAGCAGTTACGGACAGGGGGGCTTCTACGAGCAGTACTTC; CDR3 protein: CASSYGQGGFYEQYF
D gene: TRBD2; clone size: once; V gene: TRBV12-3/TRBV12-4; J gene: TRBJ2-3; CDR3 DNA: TGTGCCAGCAGAGCGGGGGGACCAGATACGCAGTATTTT; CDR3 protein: CASRAGGPDTQYF
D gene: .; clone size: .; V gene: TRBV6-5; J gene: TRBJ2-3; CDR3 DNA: TGTGCCAGCTCACAGGGGACTAGCACAGATACGCAGTATTTT; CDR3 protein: CASSQGTSTDTQYF
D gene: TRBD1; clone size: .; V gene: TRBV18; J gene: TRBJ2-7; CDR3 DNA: TGTGCCAGCTCAGCCGGGACAGGGGGAGGGTACGAGCAGTACTTC; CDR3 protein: CASSAGTGGGYEQYF
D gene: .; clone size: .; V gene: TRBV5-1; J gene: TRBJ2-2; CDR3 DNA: TGCGCCAGCAGCCGGTCGGGACAGAACACCGGGGAGCTGTTTTTT; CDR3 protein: CASSRSGQNTGELFF
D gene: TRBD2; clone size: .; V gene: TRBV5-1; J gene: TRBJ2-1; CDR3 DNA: TGCGCCAGCAGCCCAGCGGGAGGGGTCTACAATGAGCAGTTCTTC; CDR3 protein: CASSPAGGVYNEQFF
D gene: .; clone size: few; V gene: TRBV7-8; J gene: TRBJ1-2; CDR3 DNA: TGTGCCAGCAGCTTAGCAGGGGGCTATGGCTACACCTTC; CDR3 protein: CASSLAGGYGYTF
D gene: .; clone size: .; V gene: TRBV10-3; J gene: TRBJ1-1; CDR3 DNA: TGTGCCATCAGTGAGCGGGAGAACACTGAAGCTTTCTTT; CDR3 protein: CAISERENTEAFF
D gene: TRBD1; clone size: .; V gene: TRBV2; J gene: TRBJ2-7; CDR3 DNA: TGTGCCAGCAGTTGGGGACAGGGGCTCGAGCAGTACTTC; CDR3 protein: CASSWGQGLEQYF
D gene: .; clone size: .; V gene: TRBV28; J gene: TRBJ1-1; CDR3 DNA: TGTGCCAGCAGTTTCCGAGACACTGAAGCTTTCTTT; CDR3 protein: CASSFRDTEAFF
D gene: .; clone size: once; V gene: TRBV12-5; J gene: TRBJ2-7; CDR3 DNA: TGTGCTAGTGGACTCACCCGGGACATCGCCTACGAGCAGTACTTC; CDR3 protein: CASGLTRDIAYEQYF
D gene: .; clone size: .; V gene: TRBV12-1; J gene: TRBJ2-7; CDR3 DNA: TGTGCCAGCAGCCGACAGGCCGACAGGTACTCTTCTACCGAGCAGTACTTC; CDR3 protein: CASSRQADRYSSTEQYF
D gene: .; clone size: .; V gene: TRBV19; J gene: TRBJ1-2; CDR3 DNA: TGTGCCAGTAGTGAGGCGGGCGGCTACACCTTC; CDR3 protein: CASSEAGGYTF
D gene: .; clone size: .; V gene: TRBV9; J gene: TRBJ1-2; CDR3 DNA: TGTGCCAGCAGCCCCGAGGGGGGGTCCTATGGCTACACCTTC; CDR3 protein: CASSPEGGSYGYTF
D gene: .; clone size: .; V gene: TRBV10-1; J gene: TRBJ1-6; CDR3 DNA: TGCGCCAGCAGTGAGGAGGGATGCGGGCATTCACCCCTCCACTTT; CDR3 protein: CASSEEGCGHSPLHF
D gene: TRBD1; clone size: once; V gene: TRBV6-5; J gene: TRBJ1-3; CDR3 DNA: TGTGCCAGCAGTAAGACAGGGAGCTCTGGAAACACCATATATTTT; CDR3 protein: CASSKTGSSGNTIYF
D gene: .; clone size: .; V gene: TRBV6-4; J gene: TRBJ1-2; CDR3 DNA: TGTGCCAGCAGCCCATCACAGGGAAATGTCTATGGCTACACCTTC; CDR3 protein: CASSPSQGNVYGYTF
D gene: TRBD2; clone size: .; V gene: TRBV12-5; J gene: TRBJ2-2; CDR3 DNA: TGTGCTAGTGGTTCCGGACTAGCGGGGGATACCGGGGAGCTGTTTTTT; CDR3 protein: CASGSGLAGDTGELFF
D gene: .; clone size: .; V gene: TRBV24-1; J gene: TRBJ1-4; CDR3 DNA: TGTGCCACCAGTGATACGGGAACTAATGAAAAACTGTTTTTT; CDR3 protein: CATSDTGTNEKLFF
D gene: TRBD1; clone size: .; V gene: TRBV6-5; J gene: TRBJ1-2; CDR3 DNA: TGTGCCAGCAGCAACACTGGGGCAGGGGGAGGCTACACCTTC; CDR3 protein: CASSNTGAGGGYTF
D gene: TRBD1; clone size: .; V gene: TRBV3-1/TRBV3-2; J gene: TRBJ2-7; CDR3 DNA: TGTGCCAGCAGCCGACCGGGACAGCTCTACGAGCAGTACTTC; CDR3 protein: CASSRPGQLYEQYF
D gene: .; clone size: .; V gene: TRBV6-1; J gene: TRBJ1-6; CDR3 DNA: TGTGCCAGCAGTGAATGGGCAGAAGATTCACCCCTCCACTTT; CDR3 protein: CASSEWAEDSPLHF
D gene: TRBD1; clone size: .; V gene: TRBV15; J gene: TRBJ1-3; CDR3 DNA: TGTGCCACCAGCAGAGAGACAGGGGGTCGAAACACCATATATTTT; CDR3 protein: CATSRETGGRNTIYF
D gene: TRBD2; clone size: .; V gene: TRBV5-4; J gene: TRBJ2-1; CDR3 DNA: TGTGCCAGCAACACCCCCCTTGGCGGGGGGCCCGGGGATGAGCAGTTCTTC; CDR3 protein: CASNTPLGGGPGDEQFF
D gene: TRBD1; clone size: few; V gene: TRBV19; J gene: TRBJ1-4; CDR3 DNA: TGTGCCAGCCGGACAGGGGAGAGTGAAAAACTGTTTTTT; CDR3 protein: CASRTGESEKLFF
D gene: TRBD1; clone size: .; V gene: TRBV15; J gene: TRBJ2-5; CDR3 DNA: TGTGCCACCAGCGGTGACAGGGGCCAAGAGACCCAGTACTTC; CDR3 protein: CATSGDRGQETQYF
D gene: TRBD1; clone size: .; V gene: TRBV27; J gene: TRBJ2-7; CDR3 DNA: TGTGCCAGCAGTTTGGTGCAGGGGGCGGGTGAGCAGTACTTC; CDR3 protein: CASSLVQGAGEQYF
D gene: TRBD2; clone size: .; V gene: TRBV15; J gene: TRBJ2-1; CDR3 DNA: TGTGCCACCAGCAGAGGCACTAGCGGGGTTTTGTATGAGCAGTTCTTC; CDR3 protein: CATSRGTSGVLYEQFF
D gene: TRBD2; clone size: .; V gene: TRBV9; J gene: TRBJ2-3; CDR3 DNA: TGTGCCAGCAGCGTAGGCCCTAGCGGGGTGAATACGCAGTATTTT; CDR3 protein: CASSVGPSGVNTQYF
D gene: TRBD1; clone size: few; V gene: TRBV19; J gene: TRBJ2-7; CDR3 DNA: TGTGCCAGTAGTATAGGGACAGGGACTTGGTACGAGCAGTACTTC; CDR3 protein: CASSIGTGTWYEQYF
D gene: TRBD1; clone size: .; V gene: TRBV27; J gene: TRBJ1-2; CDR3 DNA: TGTGCCAGCAGAAGACAGGGGAATTACGGCTATGGCTACACCTTC; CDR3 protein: CASRRQGNYGYGYTF
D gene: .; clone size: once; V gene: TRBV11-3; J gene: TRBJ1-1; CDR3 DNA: TGTGCCAGCAGCTTTTTTTCTGGCTCGCTGGACACTGAAGCTTTCTTT; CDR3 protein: CASSFFSGSLDTEAFF
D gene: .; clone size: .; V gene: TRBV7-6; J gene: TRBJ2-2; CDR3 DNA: TGTGCCAGCAGACCAGGACACATCACCGGGGAGCTGTTTTTT; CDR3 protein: CASRPGHITGELFF
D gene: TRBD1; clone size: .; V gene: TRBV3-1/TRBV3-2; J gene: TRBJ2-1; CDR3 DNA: TGTGCCAGCAGCCAACCGGGACAGGGGGCGAATGAGCAGTTCTTC; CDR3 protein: CASSQPGQGANEQFF
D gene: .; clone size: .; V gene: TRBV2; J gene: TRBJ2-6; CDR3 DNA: TGTGCCAGCAGTCTACAGGTCAGCCCCTCTGGGGCCAACGTCCTGACTTTC; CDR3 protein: CASSLQVSPSGANVLTF
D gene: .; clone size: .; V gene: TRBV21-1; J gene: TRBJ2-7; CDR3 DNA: TGTGCCCTACTCTGGACAGGGGGCCCCTGGGACGAGCAGTACTTC; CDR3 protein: CALLWTGGPWDEQYF
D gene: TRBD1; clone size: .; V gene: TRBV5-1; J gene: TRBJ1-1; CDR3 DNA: TGCGCCAGCAGCTGGGACAGCGGAACTGAAGCTTTCTTT; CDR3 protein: CASSWDSGTEAFF
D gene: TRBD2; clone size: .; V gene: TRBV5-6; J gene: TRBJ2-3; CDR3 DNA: TGTGCCAGCAGCTTGGGTAGCGGGGGGCTTAGCACAGATACGCAGTATTTT; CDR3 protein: CASSLGSGGLSTDTQYF